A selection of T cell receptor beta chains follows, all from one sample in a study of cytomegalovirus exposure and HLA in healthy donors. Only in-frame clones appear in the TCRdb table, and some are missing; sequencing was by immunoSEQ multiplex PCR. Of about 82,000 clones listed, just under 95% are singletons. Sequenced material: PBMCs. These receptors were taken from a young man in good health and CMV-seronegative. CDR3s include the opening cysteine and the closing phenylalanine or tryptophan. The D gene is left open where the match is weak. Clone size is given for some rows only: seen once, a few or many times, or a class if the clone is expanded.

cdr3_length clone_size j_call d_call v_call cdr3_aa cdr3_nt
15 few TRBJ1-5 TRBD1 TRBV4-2 CASSQEEGASQPQHF TGTGCCAGCAGCCAAGAGGAGGGGGCAAGTCAGCCCCAGCATTTT
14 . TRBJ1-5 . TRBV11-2 CASSLVVEGQPQHF TGTGCCAGCAGCTTAGTGGTGGAGGGTCAGCCCCAGCATTTT
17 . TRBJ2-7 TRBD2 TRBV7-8 CASSRTSGATSSYEQYF TGTGCCAGCAGCCGGACTAGCGGGGCGACGTCCTCCTACGAGCAGTACTTC
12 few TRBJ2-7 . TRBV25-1 CASSRLHYEQYF TGTGCCAGCAGTAGACTGCACTACGAGCAGTACTTC
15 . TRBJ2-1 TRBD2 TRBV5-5 CASSSTSGSYNEQFF TGTGCCAGCAGCTCCACTAGCGGTTCCTACAATGAGCAGTTCTTC
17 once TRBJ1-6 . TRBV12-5 CASKATAGSSYNSPLHF TGTGCTAGCAAAGCCACGGCAGGCAGCTCCTATAATTCACCCCTCCACTTT
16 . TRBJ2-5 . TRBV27 CASSPYTGRRGETQYF TGTGCCAGCAGCCCATACACGGGACGGAGGGGAGAGACCCAGTACTTC
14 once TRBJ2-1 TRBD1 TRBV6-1 CASSEFGTDNEQFF TGTGCCAGCAGTGAATTTGGGACAGACAATGAGCAGTTCTTC
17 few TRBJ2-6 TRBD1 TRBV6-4 CASSDSGTGSGANVLTF TGTGCCAGCAGTGACTCTGGGACAGGCTCTGGGGCCAACGTCCTGACTTTC
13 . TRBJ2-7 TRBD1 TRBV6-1 CASSEARQGVQYF TGTGCCAGCAGTGAAGCCCGGCAGGGGGTACAGTACTTC
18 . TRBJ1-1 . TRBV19 CASTRKSRGQLTNTEAFF TGTGCCAGTACCAGAAAGTCGCGGGGGCAGCTTACGAACACTGAAGCTTTCTTT
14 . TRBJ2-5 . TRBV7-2 CASSWRSDQETQYF TGTGCCAGCAGCTGGAGGAGCGACCAAGAGACCCAGTACTTC
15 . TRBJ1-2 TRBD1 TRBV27 CASSLSLQGAQGYTF TGTGCCAGCAGTTTATCACTCCAGGGGGCTCAGGGCTACACCTTC
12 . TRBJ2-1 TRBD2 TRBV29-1 CSVWSGGNEQFF TGCAGCGTTTGGTCGGGGGGCAATGAGCAGTTCTTC
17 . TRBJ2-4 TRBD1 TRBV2 CASRNIGTALAKNIQYF TGTGCCAGCAGAAATATCGGGACAGCTCTAGCCAAAAACATTCAGTACTTC
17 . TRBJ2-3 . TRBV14 CASSLGYKRGIADTQYF TGTGCCAGCAGCTTAGGGTACAAGAGGGGGATCGCAGATACGCAGTATTTT
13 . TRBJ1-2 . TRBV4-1 CASSQDRRGGYTF TGCGCCAGCAGCCAAGACCGGCGAGGGGGCTACACCTTC
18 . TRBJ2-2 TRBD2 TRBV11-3 CASSLVLLAGGGTGELFF TGTGCCAGCAGCTTAGTTCTCCTAGCGGGAGGTGGCACCGGGGAGCTGTTTTTT
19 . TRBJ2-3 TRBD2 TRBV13 CASSLVGALAGAEADTQYF TGTGCCAGCAGCTTAGTAGGGGCCCTAGCGGGAGCGGAGGCAGATACGCAGTATTTT
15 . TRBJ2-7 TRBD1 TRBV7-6 CASSLFQGTGGEKYF TGTGCCAGCAGCCTCTTCCAAGGGACAGGGGGAGAAAAGTACTTC
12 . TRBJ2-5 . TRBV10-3 CAIGKAQETQYF TGTGCCATCGGTAAAGCGCAAGAGACCCAGTACTTC
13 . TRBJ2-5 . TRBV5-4 CASSLDTSMTQYF TGTGCCAGCAGCTTGGATACTAGCATGACCCAGTACTTC
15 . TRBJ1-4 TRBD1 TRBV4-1 CASSHLDRGGEKLFF TGCGCCAGCAGCCACCTAGACAGGGGCGGTGAAAAACTGTTTTTT
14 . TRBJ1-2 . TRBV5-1 CASSLSGTYYGYTF TGCGCCAGCAGCTTATCCGGGACATACTATGGCTACACCTTC
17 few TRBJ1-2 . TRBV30 CAWIFPWGGQTNYGYTF TGTGCCTGGATTTTCCCTTGGGGGGGACAAACCAACTATGGCTACACCTTC
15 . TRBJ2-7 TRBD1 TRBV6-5 CASSYSGQGSYEQYF TGTGCCAGCAGTTACTCCGGACAGGGCTCCTACGAGCAGTACTTC
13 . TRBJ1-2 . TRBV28 CASSFPEDYGYTF TGTGCCAGCAGTTTCCCAGAAGACTATGGCTACACCTTC